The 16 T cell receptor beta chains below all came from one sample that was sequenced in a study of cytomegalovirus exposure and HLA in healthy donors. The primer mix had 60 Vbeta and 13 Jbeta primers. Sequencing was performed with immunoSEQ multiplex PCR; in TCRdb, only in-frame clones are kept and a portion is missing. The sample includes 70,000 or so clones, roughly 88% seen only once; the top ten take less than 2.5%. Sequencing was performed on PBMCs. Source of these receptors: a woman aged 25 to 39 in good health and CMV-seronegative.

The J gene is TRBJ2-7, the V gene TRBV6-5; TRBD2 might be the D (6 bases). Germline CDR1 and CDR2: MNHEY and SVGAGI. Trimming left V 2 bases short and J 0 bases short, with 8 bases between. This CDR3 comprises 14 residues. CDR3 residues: CASSYGRSSYEQYF. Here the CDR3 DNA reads TGTGCCAGCAGTTACGGGAGGAGCTCCTACGAGCAGTACTTC.

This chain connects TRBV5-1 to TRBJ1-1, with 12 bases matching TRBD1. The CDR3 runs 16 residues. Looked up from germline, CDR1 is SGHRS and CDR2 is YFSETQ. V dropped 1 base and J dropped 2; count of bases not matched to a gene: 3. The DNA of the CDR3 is TGCGCCAGCAGCTTGTGGGGGACAGGGGGCAACACTGAAGCTTTCTTT. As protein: CASSLWGTGGNTEAFF.

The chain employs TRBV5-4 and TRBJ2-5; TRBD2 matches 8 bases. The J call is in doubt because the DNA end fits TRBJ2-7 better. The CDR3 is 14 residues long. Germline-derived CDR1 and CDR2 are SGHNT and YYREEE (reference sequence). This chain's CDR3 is CASSLAGRVYEQYF. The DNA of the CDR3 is TGTGCCAGCAGCTTGGCCGGGAGGGTCTACGAGCAGTACTTC.

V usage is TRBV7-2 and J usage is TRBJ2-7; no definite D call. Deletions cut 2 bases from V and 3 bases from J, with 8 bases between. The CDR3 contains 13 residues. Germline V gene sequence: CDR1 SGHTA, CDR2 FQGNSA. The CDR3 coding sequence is TGTGCCAGCAGCTTAAAAGCTAGCTACGAGCAGTACTTC. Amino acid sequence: CASSLKASYEQYF. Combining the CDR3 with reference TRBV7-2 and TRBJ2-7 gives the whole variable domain GAGVSQSPSNKVTEKGKDVELRCDPISGHTALYWYRQSLGQGLEFLIYFQGNSAPDKSGLPSDRFSAERTGGSVSTLTIQRTQQEDSAVYLCASSLKASYEQYFGPGTRLTVT.

The CDR3 region is CASSLQGNQPQHF. The CDR3 DNA sequence: TGTGCCAGCAGCCTACAGGGGAATCAGCCCCAGCATTTT. The rearrangement links TRBV5-4 to TRBJ1-5; TRBD1 matches at 7 bases. V trimming: 4 bases; J trimming: 4 bases; junction bases outside the gene matches: 2. Germline loops: CDR1 SGHNT, CDR2 YYREEE (reference sequence). This CDR3 has 13 amino acids.

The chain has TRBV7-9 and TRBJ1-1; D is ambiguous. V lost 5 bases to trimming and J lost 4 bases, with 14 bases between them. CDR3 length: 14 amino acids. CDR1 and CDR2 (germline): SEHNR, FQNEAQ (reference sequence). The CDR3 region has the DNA TGTGCCAGCAGCCCCGGACTCACACTCACTGAAGCTTTCTTT. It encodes CASSPGLTLTEAFF. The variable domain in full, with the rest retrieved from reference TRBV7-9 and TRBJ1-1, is DTGVSQNPRHKITKRGQNVTFRCDPISEHNRLYWYRQTLGQGPEFLTYFQNEAQLEKSRLLSDRFSAERPKGSFSTLEIQRTEQGDSAMYLCASSPGLTLTEAFFGQGTRLTVV.

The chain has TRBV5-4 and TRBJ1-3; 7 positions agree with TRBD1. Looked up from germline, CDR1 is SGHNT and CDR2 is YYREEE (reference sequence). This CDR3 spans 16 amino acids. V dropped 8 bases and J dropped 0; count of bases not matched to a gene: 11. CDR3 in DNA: TGTGCCAGTGCCCGTGGGACAGAGCGCTCTGGAAACACCATATATTTT. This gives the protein CASARGTERSGNTIYF.

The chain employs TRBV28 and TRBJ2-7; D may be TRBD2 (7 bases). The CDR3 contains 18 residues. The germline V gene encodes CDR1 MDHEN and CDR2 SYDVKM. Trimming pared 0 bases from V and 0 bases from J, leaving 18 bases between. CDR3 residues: CASSLWRGGGGSSYEQYF. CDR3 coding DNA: TGTGCCAGCAGTTTATGGAGGGGGGGCGGGGGCAGCTCCTACGAGCAGTACTTC.

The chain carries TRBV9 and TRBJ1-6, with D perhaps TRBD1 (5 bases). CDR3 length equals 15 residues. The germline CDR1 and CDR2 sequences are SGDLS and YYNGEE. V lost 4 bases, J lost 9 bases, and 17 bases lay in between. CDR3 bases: TGTGCCAGCAGCCCTGAGGGGACGGGGGGTTCACCCCTCCACTTT. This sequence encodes CASSPEGTGGSPLHF.

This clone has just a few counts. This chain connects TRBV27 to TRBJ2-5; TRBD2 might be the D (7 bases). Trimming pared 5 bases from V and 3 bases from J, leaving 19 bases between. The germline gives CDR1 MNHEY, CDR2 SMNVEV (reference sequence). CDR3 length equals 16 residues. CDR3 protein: CASSPSWEGGEETQYF. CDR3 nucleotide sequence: TGTGCCAGCAGTCCCTCCTGGGAGGGGGGGGAAGAGACCCAGTACTTC.

The CDR3 DNA is TGTGCCAGCAGCTTGGGGACTAGCAGAAACACCGGGGAGCTGTTTTTT. Its translation: CASSLGTSRNTGELFF. This chain links TRBV5-6 with TRBJ2-2, with 8 bases aligning to TRBD2. This CDR3 is built from 16 residues. V was clipped by 0 bases and J by 2 bases; unmatched bases: 3. Germline V gives CDR1 SGHDT, CDR2 YYEEEE.

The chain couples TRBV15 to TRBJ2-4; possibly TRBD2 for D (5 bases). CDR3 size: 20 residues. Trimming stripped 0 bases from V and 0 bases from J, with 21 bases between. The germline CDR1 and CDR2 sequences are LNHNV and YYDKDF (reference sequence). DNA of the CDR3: TGTGCCACCAGCAGAGAAGTTGGGTCGGGAAGCGGACTAGCCAAAAACATTCAGTACTTC. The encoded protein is CATSREVGSGSGLAKNIQYF.

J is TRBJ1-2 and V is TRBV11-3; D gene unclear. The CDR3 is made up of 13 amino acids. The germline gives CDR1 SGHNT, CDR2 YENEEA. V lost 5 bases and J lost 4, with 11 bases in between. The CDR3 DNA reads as TGTGCCAGCAGCCCAAACGAGCGCTATGGCTACACCTTC. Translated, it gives CASSPNERYGYTF.

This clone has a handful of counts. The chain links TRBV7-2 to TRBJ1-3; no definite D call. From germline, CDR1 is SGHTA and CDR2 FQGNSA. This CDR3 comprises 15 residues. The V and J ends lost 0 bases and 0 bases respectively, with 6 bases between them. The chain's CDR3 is CASSLARNSGNTIYF. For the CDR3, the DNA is TGTGCCAGCAGCTTAGCCAGGAACTCTGGAAACACCATATATTTT.

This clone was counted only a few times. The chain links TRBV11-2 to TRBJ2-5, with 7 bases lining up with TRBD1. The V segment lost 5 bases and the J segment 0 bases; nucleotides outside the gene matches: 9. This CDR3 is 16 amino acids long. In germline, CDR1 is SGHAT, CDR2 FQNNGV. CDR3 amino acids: CASSARGSSYQETQYF. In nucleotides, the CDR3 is TGTGCCAGCAGCGCCAGGGGGTCATCGTACCAAGAGACCCAGTACTTC.

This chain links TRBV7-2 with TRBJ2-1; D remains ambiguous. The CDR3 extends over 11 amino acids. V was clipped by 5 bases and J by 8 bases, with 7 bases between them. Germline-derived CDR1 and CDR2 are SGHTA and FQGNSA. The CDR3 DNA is TGTGCCAGCAGCCTTGTCCATGAGCAGTTCTTC. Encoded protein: CASSLVHEQFF.